This T cell receptor (beta chain) was sequenced in a study of cytomegalovirus exposure and HLA in healthy donors. CDR3 size: 13 residues. Per germline, CDR1 MNHNS and CDR2 SASEGT. The V end was cut by 4 bases, the J end by 5 bases, with 9 bases between. 60 Vbeta and 13 Jbeta primers were used in PCR. Here immunoSEQ multiplex PCR was the method, and the copy in TCRdb shows in-frame clones only, minus some. The table shows roughly 20,000 clones, with roughly 70% occurring only once. V and J are TRBV6-1 and TRBJ1-5; D unresolved. Sequencing was performed on PBMCs. This TCR came from a man aged 18 to 29 in good health and CMV-seronegative. The CDR3 here is CASSVEEDQPQHF. The CDR3 coding sequence is TGTGCCAGCAGTGTGGAGGAGGATCAGCCCCAGCATTTT.